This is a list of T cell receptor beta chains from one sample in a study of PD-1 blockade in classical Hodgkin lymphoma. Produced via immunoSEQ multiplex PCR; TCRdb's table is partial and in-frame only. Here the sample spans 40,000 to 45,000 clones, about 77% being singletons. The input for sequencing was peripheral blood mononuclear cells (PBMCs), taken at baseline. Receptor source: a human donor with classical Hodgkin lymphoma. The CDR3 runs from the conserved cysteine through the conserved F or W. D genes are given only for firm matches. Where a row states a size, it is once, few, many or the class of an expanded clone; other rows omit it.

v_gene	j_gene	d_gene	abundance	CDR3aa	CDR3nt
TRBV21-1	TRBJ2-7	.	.	CASSKQGASYEQYF	TGTGCCAGCAGCAAGCAGGGGGCATCCTACGAGCAGTACTTC
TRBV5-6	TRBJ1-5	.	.	CASSLGGRGAPQHF	TGTGCCAGCAGCTTGGGGGGCAGGGGCGCCCCCCAGCATTTT
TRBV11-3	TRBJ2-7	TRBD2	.	CASSPKPGLAGKYYEQYF	TGTGCCAGCAGCCCTAAACCCGGACTAGCGGGGAAGTACTACGAGCAGTACTTC
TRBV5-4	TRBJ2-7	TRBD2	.	CASSLTSGGAREQYF	TGTGCCAGCAGCTTAACTAGCGGGGGGGCCAGGGAGCAGTACTTC
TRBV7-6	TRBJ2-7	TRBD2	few	CASSLRLAGVEQYF	TGTGCCAGCAGCTTACGGCTAGCGGGGGTCGAGCAGTACTTC
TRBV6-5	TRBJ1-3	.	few	CASRGQGSGNTIYF	TGTGCCAGCAGAGGCCAGGGTTCAGGAAACACCATATATTTT
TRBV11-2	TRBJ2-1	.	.	CASSLGGSYNEQFF	TGTGCCAGCAGCTTAGGAGGTTCCTACAATGAGCAGTTCTTC
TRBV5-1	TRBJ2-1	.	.	CASSLGRPAYNEQFF	TGCGCCAGCAGCTTAGGTCGGCCGGCCTACAATGAGCAGTTCTTC
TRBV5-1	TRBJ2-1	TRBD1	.	CASSIQGEKDDEQFF	TGCGCCAGCAGCATTCAGGGGGAGAAGGACGATGAGCAGTTCTTC
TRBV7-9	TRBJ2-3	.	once	CASSPATAGLETDTQYF	TGTGCCAGCAGTCCAGCGACAGCAGGGTTGGAAACAGATACGCAGTATTTT
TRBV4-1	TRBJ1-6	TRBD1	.	CASSREGGAGSSPLHF	TGCGCCAGCAGCCGAGAAGGGGGCGCGGGGTCTTCACCCCTCCACTTT
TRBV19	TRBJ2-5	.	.	CASSPHVQETQYF	TGTGCCAGTAGTCCTCACGTCCAAGAGACCCAGTACTTC
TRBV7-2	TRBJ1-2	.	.	CASSLKYGSFNYGYTF	TGTGCCAGCAGCTTAAAGTACGGCAGTTTTAACTATGGCTACACCTTC
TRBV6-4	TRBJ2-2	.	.	CASSSGSFTGELFF	TGTGCCAGCAGTTCAGGGAGTTTCACCGGGGAGCTGTTTTTT
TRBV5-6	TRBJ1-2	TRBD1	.	CASSSDRGLGYTF	TGTGCCAGCAGCTCAGACAGGGGGCTTGGCTACACCTTC
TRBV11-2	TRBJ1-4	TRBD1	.	CASSLAGGGKLFF	TGTGCCAGCAGCTTAGCAGGGGGCGGTAAACTGTTTTTT
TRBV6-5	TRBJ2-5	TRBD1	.	CATGQDLLETQYF	TGTGCCACCGGACAGGACCTCTTGGAGACCCAGTACTTC
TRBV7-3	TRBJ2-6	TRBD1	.	CASSPTGGGGGANVLTF	TGTGCCAGCAGCCCGACAGGGGGCGGAGGTGGGGCCAACGTCCTGACTTTC